This T cell receptor beta chain was sequenced in a study of cytomegalovirus exposure and HLA in healthy donors (TCRdb year 2017). Some background on the complete study: An earlier analysis of 587 of the donors reported approximately 270 Gb of sequence data and some 100 million unique TCR beta sequences from about 180 million T cells. An earlier analysis of 587 of the donors applied high-throughput TCR beta sequencing to assess whether each TCR beta V gene segment acted as functional or pseudogenic. A handful of DR-DQ haplotypes were handled as single units for association and clustering because linkage in the cohort was strong. Among some 400 genotyped donors of the cohort, an average of around 240,000 unique TCR beta nucleotide sequences were sequenced per donor, 15% to 20% of them non-productive. Donor age, sex, ethnicity and CMV serostatus were compiled together with the repertoire data. The study combined high-throughput TCR immunosequencing, statistical association of individual TCRs with disease status, and machine learning to predict cytomegalovirus infection status. All discovery cohort repertoires had been generated on a single sequencing platform. In addition to the first cohort of 666 subjects, a separate validation cohort of 120 different subjects was used. In a later analysis, previously published TCR beta repertoires from 500 to 750 donors were re-analyzed and high-resolution HLA genotyping was added so that TCR occurrence patterns could be studied. Among the roughly 400 genotyped donors, around 79% belonged to the genetic ancestry cluster associated with self-reported Caucasian donors. In the later analysis, no new phenotypic data were used to find candidate immune exposures; instead, reliance was placed on TCR beta sequences and their occurrence across donors. The T cell repertoires of 550 to 850 subjects were profiled by immunosequencing and related to cytomegalovirus serostatus. Roughly 300 gigabases of sequencing data and 91 million or so unique TCR sequences made up an early release that covered nearly 650 HLA-typed donors. Both class I and class II loci were covered by HLA typing, at four-digit resolution. The study aimed to test whether cataloging public T cell receptors could reveal signatures of past pathogen exposure. In a later genetic analysis, genome-wide SNP genotypes for about three fifths of the roughly 670 donors were used, and that subset was treated as a discovery cohort. Typing coverage varied by locus: 629-630 donors for A, B, C, DRB1 and DQB1; roughly 500 for DQA1; nearly 610 for DPA1; some 470 for DPB1. What the study reported, not specific to this receptor: Correlated functional status among segregating V segments might be attributable to linkage disequilibrium, but an unknown experimental factor could not be ruled out. When HLA alleles, especially DR and DQ, strongly co-occurred, attributing TCR associations to individual alleles was difficult. Immune exposure information for the cohort was limited to CMV serostatus. A later analysis reported that several top co-occurrence clusters appeared linked to parvovirus B19, influenza, CMV and Epstein-Barr virus. The presence/absence analyses assumed that sequencing depth was roughly uniform across donors, and that assumption may not be true. Specific HLA alleles were associated with over 15,000 TCR beta sequences at a false discovery rate of 0.05 in a later analysis. Because counts were too low, 15 to 20 rarely observed V segments, including chromosome 9 orphons, were left out of the earlier analysis of 500 to 750 of the donors. According to the authors, the approach could potentially be generalized to other disease states and immunological phenotypes. The study gave a list of over 150 TCR beta chains associated with cytomegalovirus. In a later analysis, most CMV-associated TCR beta chains were found to appear HLA-restricted, with HLA associations seemingly driven largely by CMV exposure. A further reported finding was that TCR beta sequences accurately predicted the HLA-A and HLA-B alleles for most subjects in the first cohort. V-gene and J-gene trimming of TCR beta chains was associated with a missense DCLRE1C variant in a later genetic analysis, and the association was replicated in an independent cohort. According to a later genetic analysis, donors in an Asian-associated ancestry cluster had fewer N-insertions in productive TCRs than the approximately 700-donor mean. An earlier analysis of around 600 of the donors showed that most TCR beta V segments appeared in productive rearrangements either about 87% or about 30% of the time, which broadly matched IMGT annotations. Because HLA typing was unavailable for some donors at each locus, only the typed subset was used in association tests. A few of the identified cytomegalovirus-associated TCR beta chains were confirmed in vitro to be specific for cytomegalovirus antigens. A later analysis found that TCR association rates varied across HLA loci, with DRB1 alleles showing the most associated TCRs and HLA-C alleles the fewest. The classifier was reported to diagnose cytomegalovirus status with high specificity and sensitivity in both the original and validation cohorts. In a later analysis, HLA-associated TCR beta chains were found to be more clonally expanded and to have lower generation probabilities than equally common non-associated chains. Across donors, most TCR sequences were observed very rarely, whereas some public TCRs were present in many individuals. The cohort was sequenced for TCR beta chains only, and without alpha or paired-chain data the features that could be detected were limited. A group of highly shared sequence variants was considered likely to be a technical artifact of the sequencing pipeline.

In total, 666 healthy bone marrow donors made up the cohort. Cohort members were all nominally healthy when sampled, although unrecorded immune exposures were likely present. The donor tested CMV seronegative and was one of the 352 seronegative cohort members. Each donor provided a peripheral blood sample, and peripheral blood mononuclear cells were used for TCR beta sequencing. Genomic DNA extraction from the blood cell samples was performed with the Qiagen DNeasy Blood Extraction Kit. Library method: the immunoSEQ multiplex PCR assay. The multiplex PCR relied on a mix of 60 forward primers for TCR Vbeta segments and 13 reverse primers for TCR Jbeta segments. The CDR3 region of rearranged TCR beta genes was amplified from genomic DNA by a multiplex PCR assay. Amplified TCR beta libraries were sequenced as 87-base-pair reads on the Illumina HiSeq System. In the paper's pipeline: A later analysis counted some 74 million unique TCR beta chains across the 550 to 800 repertoires, and approximately 11 million of these chains were shared by at least two donors. Raw reads were error-corrected and collapsed into unique sequences by a nearest-neighbor algorithm in which closely related sequences were merged to remove PCR and sequencing errors. Alignment of CDR3 sequences to IMGT reference sequences was used to assign V, D and J gene segments. For a sequence to be retained, at least a six-nucleotide match to both a V gene segment and a J gene segment was required. Rearrangements were called productive when the CDR3 lacked stop codons and stayed in frame with V and J; all others were non-productive. CDR3 was defined according to IMGT convention as the region running from the second conserved V-encoded cysteine to the conserved J-encoded phenylalanine. The earlier analysis of roughly 590 of the donors excluded any sequence lacking an unambiguous match to a single V gene segment. In an earlier analysis of 587 of the donors, V segments were called functional above 56.7% productive rearrangements and were called segregating when the between-donor standard deviation exceeded 5%. To diagnose cytomegalovirus status from the catalog of TCR beta chain sequences, a statistical classification framework was built. A later analysis assigned V and J genes by comparing TCR nucleotide sequences with IMGT/GENE-DB human TR gene sequences. A later analysis assigned CDR3 sequences and most-parsimonious VDJ recombination scenarios with the TCRdist pipeline. A later analysis defined each TCR beta chain by its CDR3 amino acid sequence plus V-gene family, and excluded reads lacking a unique V-gene family. In a later analysis, 500 to 700 highly shared, low-generation-probability nucleotide sequences were removed to address suspected cross-contamination and a sequencing artifact. In a later analysis, a clonal expansion index for each public chain was calculated from normalized within-repertoire ranks of inferred template counts. Generation probabilities in a later analysis came from a VDJ recombination model fitted to out-of-frame rearrangements, and those results were checked against IGoR. A later analysis scored TCR-TCR, TCR-HLA and TCR-CMV co-occurrence with hypergeometric tests, applying a repertoire-size bias correction to TCR pairs. To estimate false discovery rates, a later analysis permuted the HLA or CMV assignments 20 times. In a later analysis, co-occurring TCRs were grouped using DBSCAN, and TCRdist sequence similarity was added for clustering within HLA-allele-positive subsets. For co-occurrence clustering, repertoires with fewer than 30,000 or more than 120,000 public chains were excluded, along with roughly 5 repertoires with anomalous nucleotide sharing. What TCRdb holds here is the immuneACCESS table cut down to in-frame rearrangements. Part of the clones is not present; checked against another copy, under half of the missing clones reflect an unresolved V gene, and the others are unexplained. V, J and clone size derive from that table, while D and trimming were established from the DNA sequence. This sample lists some 180,000 clones; 82% were detected once. The ten largest clones capture about 1.6% of the sample.

Comment on this clone: Its target antigen remains unknown. No base quality values were provided; no much bigger clone lies one nucleotide off.

The sequence was obtained from a man in his forties in good health and CMV-seronegative. Material for sequencing was PBMCs.

The CDR3 corresponds to CASRAPGQGREAFF. The bases are TGTGCCAGCAGGGCCCCGGGACAGGGACGTGAAGCTTTCTTT. The chain is assembled from TRBV28 and TRBJ1-1; TRBD1 aligns with 9 central bases. The germline V gene yields MDHEN for CDR1 and SYDVKM for CDR2. The CDR3 spans 14 residues, from the cysteine through the phenylalanine. CDR3 DNA is the only sequence kept; it has 42 bases, read in frame from the first base. Germline trimming amounts to 6 bases on V and 7 bases on J, with 9 as the count of junction bases outside the gene matches. This CDR3, with the reference TRBV28 and TRBJ1-1 proteins standing in past its ends, gives the full variable domain DVKVTQSSRYLVKRTGEKVFLECVQDMDHENMFWYRQDPGLGLRLIYFSYDVKMKEKGDIPEGYSVSREKKERFSLILESASTNQTSMYLCASRAPGQGREAFFGQGTRLTVV.